This entry lists 2 T cell receptor beta chains sequenced from one sample in a study of OX40 agonist ivuxolimab in advanced cancers. The data were produced by immunoSEQ multiplex PCR, yet TCRdb's version contains in-frame clones alone and is incomplete. The table includes over 150,000 clones, roughly 94% detected once. Sample: CD4+ or CD8+ T cells sorted from blood, taken in a trial of the OX40 agonist ivuxolimab. The receptors here all came from an adult with an advanced solid tumor such as melanoma, head and neck, liver or kidney cancer.

This clone was seen a single time. This chain links TRBV10-1 with TRBJ2-3, with 9 bases fitting TRBD1. Trimming at V came to 9 bases and at J to 2 bases, leaving 9 bases not matched to a gene. The CDR3 contains 15 residues. Germline values: CDR1 WNHNN, CDR2 SYGVQD (reference sequence). DNA of the CDR3: TGCGCCAGTAGCCCGGACAGGGGATACACAGATACGCAGTATTTT. It encodes CASSPDRGYTDTQYF.

This chain uses TRBV5-8 with TRBJ2-7; 7 bases are a match to TRBD1. Losses at the gene ends were 0 bases for V and 3 bases for J; bases not matched to a gene: 3. CDR1 SGHTS and CDR2 YDEGEE come from the germline V gene. The CDR3 is 14 amino acids. The CDR3 protein is CASSLGQGLYEQYF. The CDR3 nucleotides are TGTGCCAGCAGCTTGGGACAGGGCCTCTACGAGCAGTACTTC. Full variable domain (rest looked up from reference TRBV5-8 and TRBJ2-7): EAGVTQSPTHLIKTRGQQATLRCSPISGHTSVYWYQQALGLGLQFLLWYDEGEERNRGNFPPRFSGRQFPNYSSELNVNALELEDSALYLCASSLGQGLYEQYFGPGTRLTVT.